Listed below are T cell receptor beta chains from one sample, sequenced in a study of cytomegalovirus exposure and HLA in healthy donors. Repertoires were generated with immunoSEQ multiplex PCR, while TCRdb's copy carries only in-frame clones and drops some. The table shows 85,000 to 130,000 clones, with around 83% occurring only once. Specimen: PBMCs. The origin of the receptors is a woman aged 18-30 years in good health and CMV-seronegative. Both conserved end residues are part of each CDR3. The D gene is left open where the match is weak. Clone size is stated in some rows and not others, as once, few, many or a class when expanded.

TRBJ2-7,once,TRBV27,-,CASSARTSLRQYF,TGTGCCAGCAGTGCCCGGACATCCCTAAGGCAGTACTTC
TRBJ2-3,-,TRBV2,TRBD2,CASSEWSSAGGPYDTQYF,TGTGCCAGCAGTGAATGGTCCTCTGCGGGGGGGCCTTACGATACGCAGTATTTT
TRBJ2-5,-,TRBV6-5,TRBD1,CASSSRQGGETQYF,TGTGCCAGCAGCTCCCGACAGGGGGGGGAGACCCAGTACTTC
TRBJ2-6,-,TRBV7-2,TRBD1,CASSPVQGRTGANVLTF,TGTGCCAGCAGCCCGGTACAGGGGCGCACTGGGGCCAACGTCCTGACTTTC
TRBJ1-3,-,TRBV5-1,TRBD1,CASSHGQGSGNTIYF,TGCGCCAGCAGCCATGGACAGGGCTCTGGAAACACCATATATTTT
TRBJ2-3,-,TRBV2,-,CASSILTTTGLVTDTQYF,TGTGCCAGCAGTATATTAACCACAACAGGGTTGGTCACAGATACGCAGTATTTT
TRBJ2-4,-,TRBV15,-,CATSSRPTGYKNIQYF,TGTGCCACCAGCTCCCGACCCACAGGATACAAAAACATTCAGTACTTC
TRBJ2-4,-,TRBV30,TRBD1,CAWSAHRGVTKNIQYF,TGTGCCTGGAGTGCACACAGGGGTGTGACCAAAAACATTCAGTACTTC
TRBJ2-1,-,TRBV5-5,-,CASSLEHSYNEQFF,TGTGCCAGCAGCTTGGAGCATTCCTACAATGAGCAGTTCTTC
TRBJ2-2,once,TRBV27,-,CASSLRVPGELFF,TGTGCCAGCAGTTTACGGGTCCCCGGGGAGCTGTTTTTT
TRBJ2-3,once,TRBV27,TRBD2,CASSLLGLAGVSDTQYF,TGTGCCAGCAGTTTACTGGGCCTAGCGGGAGTGTCAGATACGCAGTATTTT
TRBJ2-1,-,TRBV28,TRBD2,CASSSPGTSANEQFF,TGTGCCAGCAGCTCGCCGGGGACTAGCGCCAATGAGCAGTTCTTC
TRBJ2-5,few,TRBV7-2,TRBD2,CASSSPTGLAGQETQYF,TGTGCCAGCAGCTCGCCAACCGGACTAGCGGGGCAAGAGACCCAGTACTTC
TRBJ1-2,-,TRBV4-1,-,CASSQGYGQGYGYTF,TGCGCCAGCAGCCAAGGGTACGGGCAGGGTTATGGCTACACCTTC
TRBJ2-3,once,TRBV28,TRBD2,CASSAGLAGGSSTDTQYF,TGTGCCAGCAGTGCTGGACTAGCGGGGGGATCTAGCACAGATACGCAGTATTTT
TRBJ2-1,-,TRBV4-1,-,CASSQGAWDEQFF,TGCGCCAGCAGCCAGGGGGCGTGGGATGAGCAGTTCTTC
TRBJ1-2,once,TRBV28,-,CASSLTVTGYGYTF,TGTGCCAGCAGTTTAACCGTGACAGGCTATGGCTACACCTTC
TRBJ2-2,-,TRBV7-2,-,CASGPNTGELFF,TGTGCCAGCGGCCCAAACACCGGGGAGCTGTTTTTT
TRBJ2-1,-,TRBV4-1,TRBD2,CASSQDLPKGLAVEGTYNEQFF,TGCGCCAGCAGCCAAGATTTACCCAAGGGACTAGCGGTCGAGGGGACTTACAATGAGCAGTTCTTC
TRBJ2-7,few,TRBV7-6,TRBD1,CASSSTGQGYEQYF,TGTGCCAGCAGCTCAACCGGACAGGGTTACGAGCAGTACTTC
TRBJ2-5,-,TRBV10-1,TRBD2,CASRLEGGELETQYF,TGCGCCAGCAGACTGGAGGGAGGGGAGCTAGAGACCCAGTACTTC
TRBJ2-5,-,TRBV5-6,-,CASRGATTETQYF,TGTGCCAGCAGAGGAGCCACTACAGAGACCCAGTACTTC
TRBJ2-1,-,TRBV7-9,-,CSSRSEGLAHNEQFF,TGTTCCAGCAGGTCGGAGGGACTCGCGCACAATGAGCAGTTCTTC
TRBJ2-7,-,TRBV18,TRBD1,CASSLRGQVQEQYF,TGTGCCAGCTCCCTTAGGGGACAGGTTCAGGAGCAGTACTTC
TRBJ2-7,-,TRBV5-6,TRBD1,CASSHRGVYEQYF,TGTGCCAGCAGCCACAGGGGGGTGTACGAGCAGTACTTC
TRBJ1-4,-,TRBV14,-,CASSQEYLRGTNEKLFF,TGTGCCAGCAGCCAAGAATACCTAAGGGGAACTAATGAAAAACTGTTTTTT
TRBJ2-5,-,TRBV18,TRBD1,CASSPKDRVQETQYF,TGTGCCAGCTCACCAAAAGACAGGGTCCAAGAGACCCAGTACTTC
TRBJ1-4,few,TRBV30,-,CAWSVSVTNEKLFF,TGTGCCTGGAGTGTATCCGTAACTAATGAAAAACTGTTTTTT
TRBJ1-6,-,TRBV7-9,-,CSSSSTGSWYNSPLHF,TGTTCCAGCAGCTCGACAGGAAGTTGGTATAATTCACCCCTCCACTTT
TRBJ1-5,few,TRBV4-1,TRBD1,CASSRTGANQPQHF,TGCGCCAGCAGCCGGACAGGCGCCAATCAGCCCCAGCATTTT
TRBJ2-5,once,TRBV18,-,CASSVTGRSQETQYF,TGTGCCAGCTCAGTAACAGGACGCAGCCAAGAGACCCAGTACTTC
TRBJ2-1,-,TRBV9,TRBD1,CASSALGQGVGINEQFF,TGTGCCAGCAGCGCCCTTGGACAGGGGGTCGGAATCAATGAGCAGTTCTTC
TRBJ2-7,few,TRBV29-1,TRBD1,CSVVTGVGYEQYF,TGCAGCGTGGTAACAGGGGTAGGCTACGAGCAGTACTTC
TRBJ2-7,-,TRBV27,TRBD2,CASNPTSPSYEQYF,TGTGCCAGCAACCCGACTAGCCCTTCCTACGAGCAGTACTTC
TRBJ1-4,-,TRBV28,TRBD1,CASRYTGVDEKLFF,TGTGCCAGCAGATACACAGGGGTGGATGAAAAACTGTTTTTT
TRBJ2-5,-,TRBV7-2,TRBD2,CASSPGGGGAETQYF,TGTGCCAGCAGCCCGGGCGGCGGGGGGGCGGAGACCCAGTACTTC
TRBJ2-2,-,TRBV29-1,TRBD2,CSVQHLAGGLNTGELFF,TGCAGCGTTCAACATCTAGCGGGGGGTCTGAACACCGGGGAGCTGTTTTTT
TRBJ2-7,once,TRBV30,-,CAWSVGFPGDEQYF,TGTGCCTGGAGTGTAGGTTTCCCGGGGGACGAGCAGTACTTC
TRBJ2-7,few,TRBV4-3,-,CASSQDRSSLISYEQYF,TGCGCCAGCAGCCAAGATCGGTCTAGCCTAATCTCCTACGAGCAGTACTTC
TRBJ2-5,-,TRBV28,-,CASSRWARTGRETQYF,TGTGCCAGCAGCAGATGGGCCCGTACTGGTAGAGAGACCCAGTACTTC
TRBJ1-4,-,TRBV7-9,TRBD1,CASSLVTSDRDNEKLFF,TGTGCCAGCAGCTTAGTTACTTCGGACAGGGATAATGAAAAACTGTTTTTT
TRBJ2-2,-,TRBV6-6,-,CASSVAANTGELFF,TGTGCCAGCAGCGTAGCCGCGAACACCGGGGAGCTGTTTTTT
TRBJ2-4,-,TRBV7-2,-,CASSFGPEIGRAKNIQYF,TGTGCCAGCAGCTTTGGGCCCGAGATTGGTAGAGCCAAAAACATTCAGTACTTC
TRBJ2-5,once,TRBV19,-,CASSRGEAYQETQYF,TGTGCCAGCTCCCGAGGGGAGGCCTACCAAGAGACCCAGTACTTC
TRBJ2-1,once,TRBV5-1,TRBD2,CASSPSGTNTYNEQFF,TGCGCCAGCAGCCCATCCGGGACTAACACCTACAATGAGCAGTTCTTC
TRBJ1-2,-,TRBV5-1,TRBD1,CASSLTGAGDNYGYTF,TGCGCCAGCAGCTTGACAGGGGCAGGGGACAACTATGGCTACACCTTC
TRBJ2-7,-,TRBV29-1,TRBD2,CSVEGLAGSYEQYF,TGCAGCGTCGAAGGACTAGCGGGCTCCTACGAGCAGTACTTC
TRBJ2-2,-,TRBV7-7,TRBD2,CASSLTLTTSGSTGELFF,TGTGCTAGCAGCTTGACTCTAACCACTAGCGGGAGCACCGGGGAGCTGTTTTTT
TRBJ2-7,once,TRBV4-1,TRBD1,CASSHAGDREPYEQYF,TGCGCCAGCAGCCACGCCGGGGACAGGGAGCCCTACGAGCAGTACTTC
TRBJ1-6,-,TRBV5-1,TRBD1,CASSMGQNNSPLHF,TGCGCCAGCAGCATGGGACAGAATAATTCACCCCTCCACTTT
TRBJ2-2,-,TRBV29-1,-,CSVEVSAGELFF,TGCAGCGTTGAAGTTTCGGCCGGGGAGCTGTTTTTT
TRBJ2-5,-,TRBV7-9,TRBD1,CASSTRIQGVGETQYF,TGTGCCAGCAGTACTCGGATCCAGGGGGTCGGGGAGACCCAGTACTTC
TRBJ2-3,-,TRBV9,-,CASSVDSIEGNTQYF,TGTGCCAGCAGCGTAGATAGCATTGAAGGTAATACGCAGTATTTT
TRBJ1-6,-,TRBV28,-,CASSLHPGSYNSPLHF,TGTGCCAGCAGTTTGCATCCCGGCTCCTATAATTCACCCCTCCACTTT
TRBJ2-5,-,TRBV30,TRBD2,CAWGLAGSKTQYF,TGTGCCTGGGGACTAGCGGGGTCTAAGACCCAGTACTTC